This T cell receptor (beta chain) was captured by sequencing in a study of cytomegalovirus exposure and HLA in healthy donors. Study-level background: Prior work identified around 120 million unique TCR beta sequences in roughly 180 million T cells. Study findings and constraints: What TCR beta sequences reportedly achieved was accurate prediction of HLA-A and HLA-B alleles in most subjects. Approximately 17,000 TCR beta sequences were associated with HLA alleles at 0.05 false discovery rate in a later analysis.

The PCR had 60 Vbeta and 13 Jbeta primers. Some clones are missing from TCRdb's copy, which holds only in-frame ones; the method was immunoSEQ multiplex PCR. This table holds about 200,000 clones, 79% found once. Concerning this clone: Antigen: not known.

Germline lookup yields CDR1 SEHNR and CDR2 FQNEAQ (reference sequence). The CDR3 spans 14 residues. V was clipped by 7 bases and J by 2 bases, with 15 bases between them. Nominally healthy donors were sampled, though unrecorded immune exposures were likely. This receptor was obtained from a girl between 5 and 17 years old in good health and CMV-seropositive. The sample taken for sequencing was PBMCs. J is TRBJ2-7 and V is TRBV7-9; TRBD1 is a possible D gene (5 bases). The CDR3 loop reads CASIDTGRPYEQYF. Here the CDR3 DNA reads TGTGCCAGCATCGATACAGGCCGCCCCTACGAGCAGTACTTC.